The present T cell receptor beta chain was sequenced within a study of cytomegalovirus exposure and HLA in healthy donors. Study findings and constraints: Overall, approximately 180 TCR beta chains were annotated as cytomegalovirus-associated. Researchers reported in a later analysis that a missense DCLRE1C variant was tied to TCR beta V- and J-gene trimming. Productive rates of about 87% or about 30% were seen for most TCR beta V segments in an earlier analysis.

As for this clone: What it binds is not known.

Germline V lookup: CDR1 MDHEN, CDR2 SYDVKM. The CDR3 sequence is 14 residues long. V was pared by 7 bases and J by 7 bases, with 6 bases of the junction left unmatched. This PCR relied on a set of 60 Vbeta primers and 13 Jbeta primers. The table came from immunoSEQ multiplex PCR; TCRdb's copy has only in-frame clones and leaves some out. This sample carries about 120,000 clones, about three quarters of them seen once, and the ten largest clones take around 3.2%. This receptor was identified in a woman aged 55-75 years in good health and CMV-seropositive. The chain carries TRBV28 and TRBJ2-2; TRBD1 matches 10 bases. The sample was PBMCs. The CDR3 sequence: CASTRQGAGGELFF. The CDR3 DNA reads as TGTGCCAGCACCCGACAGGGGGCTGGCGGGGAGCTGTTTTTT.